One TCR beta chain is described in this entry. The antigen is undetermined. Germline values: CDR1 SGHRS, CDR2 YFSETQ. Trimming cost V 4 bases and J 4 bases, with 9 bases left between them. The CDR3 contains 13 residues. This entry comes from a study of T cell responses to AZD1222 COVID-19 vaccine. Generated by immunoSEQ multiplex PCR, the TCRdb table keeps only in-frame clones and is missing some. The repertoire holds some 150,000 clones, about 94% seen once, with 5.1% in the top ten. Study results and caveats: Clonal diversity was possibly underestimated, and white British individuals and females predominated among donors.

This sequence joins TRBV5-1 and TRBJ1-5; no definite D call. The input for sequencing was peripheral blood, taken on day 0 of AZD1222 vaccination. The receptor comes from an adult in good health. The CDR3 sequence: CASSLNTNQPQHF. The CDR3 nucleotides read TGCGCCAGCAGCCTAAACACGAATCAGCCCCAGCATTTT.